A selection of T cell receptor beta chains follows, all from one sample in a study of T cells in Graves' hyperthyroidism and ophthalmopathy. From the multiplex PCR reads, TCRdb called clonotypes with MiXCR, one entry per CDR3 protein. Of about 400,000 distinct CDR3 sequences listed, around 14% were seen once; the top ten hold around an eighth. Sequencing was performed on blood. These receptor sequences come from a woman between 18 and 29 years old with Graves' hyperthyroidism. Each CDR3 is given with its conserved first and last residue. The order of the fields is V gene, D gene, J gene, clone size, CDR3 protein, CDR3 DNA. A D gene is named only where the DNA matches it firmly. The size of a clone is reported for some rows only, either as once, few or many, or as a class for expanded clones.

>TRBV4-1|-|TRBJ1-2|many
CASSQPAQSNYGYTF
TGCGCCAGCAGCCAACCCGCACAGAGTAACTATGGCTACACCTTC
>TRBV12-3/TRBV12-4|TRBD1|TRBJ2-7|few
CASNSHWDRSYEQYF
TGTGCCAGCAATTCTCACTGGGACAGATCCTACGAGCAGTACTTC
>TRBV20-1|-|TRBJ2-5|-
CSARGFQETQYF
TGCAGTGCCAGAGGGTTCCAAGAGACCCAGTACTTC
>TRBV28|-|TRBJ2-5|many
CASSSRKTQYF
TGTGCCAGCAGTTCCCGGAAGACCCAGTACTTC
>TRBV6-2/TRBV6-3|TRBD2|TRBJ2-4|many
CASSIISGVAKNIQYF
TGTGCCAGCAGTATAATTAGCGGGGTAGCCAAAAACATTCAGTACTTC
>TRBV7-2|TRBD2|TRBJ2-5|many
CASSLDGGGPSPETQYF
TGTGCCAGCAGCTTAGACGGCGGGGGGCCCTCCCCGGAGACCCAGTACTTC
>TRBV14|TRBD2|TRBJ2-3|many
CASSHRDYTTDTQYF
TGTGCCAGCAGCCACAGGGACTACACCACAGATACGCAGTATTTT
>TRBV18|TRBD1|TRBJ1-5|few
CASSPLPGQGNQPQHF
TGTGCCAGCTCACCGCTACCGGGACAGGGGAATCAGCCCCAGCATTTT
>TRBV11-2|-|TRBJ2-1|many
CASSTLRAPRGGQFF
TGTGCCAGCAGCACCCTAAGGGCCCCTCGGGGAGGGCAGTTCTTC
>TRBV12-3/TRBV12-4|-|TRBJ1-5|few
CASSLFGGSNQPQHF
TGTGCCAGCAGTTTATTCGGAGGGAGCAATCAGCCCCAGCATTTT
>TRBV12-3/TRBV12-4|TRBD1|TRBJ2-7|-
CASRPGQRTYEQYF
TGTGCCAGCCGTCCGGGACAGAGAACCTACGAGCAGTACTTC
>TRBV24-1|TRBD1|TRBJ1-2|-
CATKAGGDYGYTF
TGTGCCACCAAGGCAGGGGGCGACTATGGCTACACCTTC
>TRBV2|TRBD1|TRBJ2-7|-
CASSESLAGQGRYEQYF
TGTGCCAGCAGTGAATCCTTAGCAGGACAGGGGAGGTACGAGCAGTACTTC
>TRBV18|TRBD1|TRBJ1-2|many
CASTGQGSGYGYTF
TGTGCCAGCACTGGACAGGGTTCTGGGTATGGCTACACCTTC
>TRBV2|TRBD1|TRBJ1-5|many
CARGSDRDQPQHF
TGTGCCAGGGGGAGCGACAGGGATCAGCCCCAGCATTTT
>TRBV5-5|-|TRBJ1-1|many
CASSLVGRSDTEAFF
TGTGCCAGCAGCTTGGTGGGGAGGTCGGACACTGAAGCTTTCTTT
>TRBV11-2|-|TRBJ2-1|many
CASSQSYNEQFF
TGTGCCAGCAGCCAGAGTTACAATGAGCAGTTCTTC
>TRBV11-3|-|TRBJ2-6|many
CASSLGQGSGANVLTF
TGTGCCAGCAGCTTAGGGCAGGGCTCTGGGGCCAACGTCCTGACTTTC
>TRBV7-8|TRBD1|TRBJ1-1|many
CASSPSRTGAVTEAFF
TGTGCCAGCAGCCCATCCCGGACAGGGGCGGTAACTGAAGCTTTCTTT
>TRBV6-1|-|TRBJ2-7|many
CASTDGVGSYEQYF
TGTGCCAGCACCGACGGTGTAGGCTCCTACGAGCAGTACTTC
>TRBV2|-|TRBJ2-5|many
CASSGGDTKQETQYF
TGTGCCAGCAGTGGGGGGGACACAAAACAAGAGACCCAGTACTTC
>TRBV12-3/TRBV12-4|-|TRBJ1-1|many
CASSPGLPDNTEAFF
TGTGCCAGCAGTCCCGGACTTCCAGACAACACTGAAGCTTTCTTT
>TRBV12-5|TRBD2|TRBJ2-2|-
CASGTSGGSNTGELFF
TGTGCTAGTGGGACTAGCGGGGGATCGAACACCGGGGAGCTGTTTTTT
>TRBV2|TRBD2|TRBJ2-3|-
CASRGLAGGESDTQYF
TGTGCCAGCAGGGGACTAGCGGGAGGGGAGTCAGATACGCAGTATTTT
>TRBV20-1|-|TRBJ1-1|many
CSARTPGEAFF
TGCAGTGCTAGGACTCCGGGGGAAGCTTTCTTT
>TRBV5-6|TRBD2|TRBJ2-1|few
CASSTVTSGGTPEQFF
TGTGCCAGCAGCACGGTGACTAGCGGGGGGACACCCGAGCAGTTCTTC
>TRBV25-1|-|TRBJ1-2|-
CASSEYHDSYGYTF
TGTGCCAGCAGTGAATACCATGACTCGTATGGCTACACCTTC
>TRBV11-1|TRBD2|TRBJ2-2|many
CASSFQSGRVGELFF
TGTGCCAGCAGCTTTCAGAGCGGGAGGGTCGGGGAGCTGTTTTTT
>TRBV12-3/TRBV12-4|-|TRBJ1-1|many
CASTQGRINTEAFF
TGTGCCAGCACCCAGGGTCGAATCAACACTGAAGCTTTCTTT
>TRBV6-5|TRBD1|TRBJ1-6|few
CASSSTRQGPNSPLHF
TGTGCCAGCAGTTCCACAAGACAGGGACCCAATTCACCCCTCCACTTT
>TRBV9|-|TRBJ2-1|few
CASSKGGGPGNEQFF
TGTGCCTCCTCAAAGGGGGGGGGGCCTGGCAATGAGCAGTTCTTC
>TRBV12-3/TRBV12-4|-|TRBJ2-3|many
CASSGFSDTQYF
TGTGCCAGCAGCGGCTTTTCAGATACGCAGTATTTT
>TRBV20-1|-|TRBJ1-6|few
CSAIEIASYNSPLHF
TGCAGTGCTATAGAGATAGCCTCCTATAATTCACCCCTCCACTTT
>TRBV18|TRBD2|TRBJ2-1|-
CASSPPRSSGSIGEQFF
TGTGCCAGCTCACCACCGCGGTCCAGCGGGAGTATCGGTGAGCAGTTCTTC
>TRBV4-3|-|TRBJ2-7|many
CASSQDPRLAEQYF
TGCGCCAGCAGCCAAGATCCAAGGCTAGCCGAGCAGTACTTC
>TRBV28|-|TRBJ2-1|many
CASTNGFDEQFF
TGTGCCAGCACCAACGGATTCGATGAGCAGTTCTTC
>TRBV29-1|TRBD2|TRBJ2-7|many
CSVAQREGREQYF
TGCAGCGTTGCCCAGCGGGAGGGCCGCGAGCAGTACTTC
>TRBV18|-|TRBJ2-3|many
CASSPRGVGTDTQYF
TGTGCCAGCTCACCACGGGGAGTGGGCACAGATACGCAGTATTTT
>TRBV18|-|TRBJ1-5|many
CASSSPPGGSNQPQHF
TGTGCCAGCTCATCCCCCCCCGGGGGGAGCAATCAGCCCCAGCATTTT
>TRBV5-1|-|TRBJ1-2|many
CASSTDGDSYGYTF
TGCGCCAGCAGTACAGACGGAGATAGTTATGGCTACACCTTC
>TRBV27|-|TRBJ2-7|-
CASSPRKETAYSSYEQYF
TGTGCCAGCAGTCCACGAAAGGAGACAGCTTACTCCTCCTACGAGCAGTACTTC
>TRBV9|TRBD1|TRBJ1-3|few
CASSLQGEDTIYF
TGTGCCAGCAGCCTTCAGGGGGAGGACACCATATATTTT
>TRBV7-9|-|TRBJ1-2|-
CASSLDGSAANYGYTF
TGTGCCAGCAGCTTAGACGGGTCGGCAGCTAACTATGGCTACACCTTC
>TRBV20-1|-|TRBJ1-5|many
CSKEMAGAKGNQPQHF
TGCAGCAAAGAGATGGCAGGGGCAAAAGGCAATCAGCCCCAGCATTTT
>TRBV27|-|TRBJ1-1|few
CASSPGGGGLSTEAFF
TGTGCCAGCAGCCCCGGGGGGGGTGGGTTGAGCACTGAAGCTTTCTTT